This paragraph covers one T cell receptor (beta chain) sequence. The antigen remains unidentified. Amplified regions were TCR beta CDR3 sequences from RNA transcripts. Researchers ran a first-round RT-PCR on the TCR CDR3 using the HTBI primer set. TCRdb recomputed calls from the multiplex PCR reads with MiXCR, one row per CDR3 protein. The repertoire holds some 350,000 distinct CDR3 sequences, with 15% to 17% as singletons. The sample belongs to a study of T cells in Graves' hyperthyroidism and ophthalmopathy. The wider study: Peripheral blood was secured at the point of initial diagnosis, before any treatment.

Hyperthyroidism was newly diagnosed in patients aged 18 to 65 (duration under 2 months). It was around 11 ml of fresh peripheral blood that supplied the PBMCs. General study findings and limits: Stable hyperthyroidism and ophthalmopathy were separated using 13 V-J signatures.

The junction had 18 bases not matched to a gene; V was cut back by 4 bases and J by 6 bases. Germline loops: CDR1 SEHNR, CDR2 FQNEAQ (reference sequence). This CDR3 spans 17 amino acids. The source is a young woman with Graves' hyperthyroidism that later progressed to Graves' ophthalmopathy. V usage is TRBV7-9 and J usage is TRBJ2-7, with 7 bases that match TRBD1. The material sequenced was blood. The CDR3 here is CASSSDPTGNIRGEQYF. CDR3 in DNA: TGTGCCAGCAGCTCAGACCCGACAGGGAATATTCGTGGCGAGCAGTACTTC.